Following are 15 T cell receptor beta chains from one sample sequenced in a study of cytomegalovirus exposure and HLA in healthy donors. With 60 Vbeta and 13 Jbeta primers, the PCR was carried out. Sequencing was performed with immunoSEQ multiplex PCR; in TCRdb, only in-frame clones are kept and a portion is missing. The sample shows approximately 150,000 clones, roughly three quarters of them seen only once. Material: PBMCs. All receptors derive from a man aged 55 to 69 in good health and CMV-seronegative.

This sequence joins TRBV19 and TRBJ2-1; TRBD2 agrees at 7 bases. Trimming cost V 4 bases and J 8 bases; bases outside gene matches: 11. Germline CDR1 is LNHDA and CDR2 is SQIVND (reference sequence). There are 15 residues in the CDR3. The CDR3: CASSKRGRARDEQFF. The CDR3 DNA is TGTGCCAGTAGTAAGCGGGGCAGGGCCAGGGATGAGCAGTTCTTC. The complete variable domain, with remaining parts taken from reference TRBV19 and TRBJ2-1, reads DGGITQSPKYLFRKEGQNVTLSCEQNLNHDAMYWYRQDPGQGLRLIYYSQIVNDFQKGDIAEGYSVSREKKESFPLTVTSAQKNPTAFYLCASSKRGRARDEQFFGPGTRLTVL.

The gene calls are TRBV5-4 and TRBJ2-3; 7 bases map to TRBD2. V lost 3 bases, J lost 0 bases, and 4 bases stayed unmatched. This CDR3 comprises 15 residues. From germline, CDR1 is SGHNT and CDR2 YYREEE (reference sequence). CDR3 amino acids: CASSSGGSSTDTQYF. The DNA of the CDR3 is TGTGCCAGCAGCTCCGGGGGGTCTAGCACAGATACGCAGTATTTT. The variable domain in full, with the rest retrieved from reference TRBV5-4 and TRBJ2-3, is ETGVTQSPTHLIKTRGQQVTLRCSSQSGHNTVSWYQQALGQGPQFIFQYYREEENGRGNFPPRFSGLQFPNYSSELNVNALELDDSALYLCASSSGGSSTDTQYFGPGTRLTVL.

The chain joins TRBV13 to TRBJ1-1; D remains unclear. The germline CDR1 and CDR2 sequences are PRHDT and FYEKMQ (reference sequence). V lost 0 bases and J lost 5, with 10 bases in between. The CDR3 covers 14 residues. The CDR3 spells CASSLGGWVTEAFF. The CDR3 DNA reads as TGTGCCAGCAGCTTAGGGGGCTGGGTTACTGAAGCTTTCTTT. The whole variable domain, filled in from reference TRBV13 and TRBJ1-1, reads AAGVIQSPRHLIKEKRETATLKCYPIPRHDTVYWYQQGPGQDPQFLISFYEKMQSDKGSIPDRFSAQQFSDYHSELNMSSLELGDSALYFCASSLGGWVTEAFFGQGTRLTVV.

About this clone itself: Without the conserved terminal phenylalanine or tryptophan, this CDR3 likely stems from a read error. This chain joins TRBV4-3 and TRBJ1-2; D possibly corresponds to TRBD1 (6 bases). CDR1 and CDR2 from the germline V gene are LGHNA and YSLEER. CDR3 length: 14 residues. V was clipped by 0 bases and J by 5 bases, with 10 bases between them. The CDR3 protein is CASSQDRTGYGYTL. CDR3 bases: TGCGCCAGCAGCCAAGATCGCACAGGGTATGGCTACACCCTC.

The V gene is TRBV6-6, the J gene TRBJ2-3, with 9 bases that match TRBD1. Germline CDR1 is MNHNY and CDR2 is SVGAGI (reference sequence). CDR3 size: 16 residues. The V segment lost 5 bases and the J segment 6 bases; nucleotides outside the gene matches: 12. CDR3: CASSTQGAPLKDTQYF. The CDR3 coding sequence is TGTGCCAGCAGTACACAGGGGGCGCCCCTCAAGGATACGCAGTATTTT.

J is TRBJ1-1 and V is TRBV19; weak D call: TRBD1 (6 bases). The length of the CDR3 is 14 residues. The germline V and J ends were trimmed by 3 bases and 4 bases, with 12 bases remaining between them. Per germline, CDR1 LNHDA and CDR2 SQIVND (reference sequence). CDR3 region: CASSIRQGTTEAFF. DNA of the CDR3: TGTGCCAGTAGTATTAGGCAGGGGACCACTGAAGCTTTCTTT.

The V and J genes are TRBV28 and TRBJ1-4; tentatively, D is TRBD1 (6 bases). The germline gives CDR1 MDHEN, CDR2 SYDVKM. The CDR3 is 14 residues long. V lost 4 bases, J lost 5 bases, and 11 bases lay in between. The CDR3 bases are TGTGCCAGCAGTTATCAGGGGCTGAATGAAAAACTGTTTTTT. Residues: CASSYQGLNEKLFF.

The V call is TRBV30, the J call TRBJ1-3; no reliable D call. The CDR3 covers 13 residues. The V end lost 2 bases, the J end lost 1 base, and 6 bases lay between the germline ends. In germline, CDR1 is GTSNPN, CDR2 SVGIG (reference sequence). The DNA of the CDR3 is TGTGCCTGGAGTTTAAATTCTGGAAACACCATATATTTT. Its protein product is CAWSLNSGNTIYF.

This clone was recorded once. V gene TRBV18 combines with J gene TRBJ1-3; maybe TRBD1 (6 bases). Between the trimmed V and J ends, which lost 3 bases and 0 bases, there was a span of 18 bases. The germline V gene has CDR1 KGHSH and CDR2 LQKENI. The CDR3 loop spans 18 amino acids. The CDR3 bases are TGTGCCAGCTCACCGGGATTTACAGGGCCCCTCTCTGGAAACACCATATATTTT. Protein product: CASSPGFTGPLSGNTIYF.

The V and J genes are TRBV7-2 and TRBJ2-7, with D tentatively TRBD1 (5 bases). This CDR3 has 12 residues. The ends were cut back, 3 bases at V and 5 bases at J, with 8 bases in the middle. The germline V gene encodes CDR1 SGHTA and CDR2 FQGNSA. The CDR3 DNA follows: TGTGCCAGCAGCTTCTTCAGGGACGAGCAGTACTTC. Translated: CASSFFRDEQYF.

This sequence joins TRBV30 and TRBJ1-4; D is undetermined. Germline V gene sequence: CDR1 GTSNPN, CDR2 SVGIG (reference sequence). CDR3 size: 13 residues. The V end lost 2 bases, the J end lost 5 bases, and 9 bases lay between the germline ends. In DNA form, the CDR3 reads TGTGCCTGGAGTCATGGGCCAAATGAAAAACTGTTTTTT. Protein product: CAWSHGPNEKLFF.

The CDR3 protein is CASSFGTMETQYF. For the CDR3, the DNA is TGTGCCAGCAGCTTTGGGACTATGGAGACCCAGTACTTC. This chain uses TRBV11-2 with TRBJ2-5; 7 bases match TRBD2. After removal of 3 bases from V and 5 bases from J, the junction contained 3 bases not matched to a gene. Germline V CDR1 and CDR2: SGHAT, FQNNGV. This CDR3 comprises 13 residues. The variable domain in full, with the rest retrieved from reference TRBV11-2 and TRBJ2-5, is EAGVAQSPRYKIIEKRQSVAFWCNPISGHATLYWYQQILGQGPKLLIQFQNNGVVDDSQLPKDRFSAERLKGVDSTLKIQPAKLEDSAVYLCASSFGTMETQYFGPGTRLLVL.

The chain combines TRBV5-1 with TRBJ2-7; TRBD1 aligns across 9 bases. The V segment lost 3 bases and the J segment 2 bases; nucleotides outside the gene matches: 3. Germline values: CDR1 SGHRS, CDR2 YFSETQ. This CDR3 comprises 14 residues. For the CDR3, the DNA is TGCGCCAGCAGCTACGGGACAGGGACCTACGAGCAGTACTTC. It yields the protein CASSYGTGTYEQYF. The variable domain in full, with the rest retrieved from reference TRBV5-1 and TRBJ2-7, is KAGVTQTPRYLIKTRGQQVTLSCSPISGHRSVSWYQQTPGQGLQFLFEYFSETQRNKGNFPGRFSGRQFSNSRSEMNVSTLELGDSALYLCASSYGTGTYEQYFGPGTRLTVT.

This chain's CDR3 is CASRGRAGGFYNEQFF. The CDR3 nucleotides are TGTGCCAGCAGGGGACGAGCGGGGGGCTTCTACAATGAGCAGTTCTTC. The rearrangement joins TRBV2 to TRBJ2-1; 9 bases map to TRBD2. Looked up from germline, CDR1 is SNHLY and CDR2 is FYNNEI. V lost 6 bases, J lost 3 bases, and 9 bases stayed unmatched. This CDR3 region has 16 residues.

This clone has more than one count but fewer than ten. This chain links TRBV5-1 with TRBJ2-2, with a tentative D call TRBD1 (5 bases). The CDR3 extends over 13 amino acids. Trimming removed 1 base at V and 6 bases at J, with 7 bases between. Germline V lookup: CDR1 SGHRS, CDR2 YFSETQ. The CDR3 region is CASSLSGSGELFF. CDR3 bases: TGCGCCAGCAGCTTGTCAGGGTCCGGGGAGCTGTTTTTT.